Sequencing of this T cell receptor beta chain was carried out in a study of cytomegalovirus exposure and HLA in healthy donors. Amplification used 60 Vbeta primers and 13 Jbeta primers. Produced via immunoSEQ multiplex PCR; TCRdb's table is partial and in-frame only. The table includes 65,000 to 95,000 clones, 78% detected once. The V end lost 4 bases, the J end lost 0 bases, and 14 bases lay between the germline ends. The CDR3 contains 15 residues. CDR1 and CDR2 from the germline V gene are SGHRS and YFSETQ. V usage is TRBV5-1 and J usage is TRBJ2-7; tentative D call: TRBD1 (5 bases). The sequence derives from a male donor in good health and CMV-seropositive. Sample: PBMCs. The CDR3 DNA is TGCGCCAGCAGCGCGCGCATACAGGACTCCTACGAGCAGTACTTC. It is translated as CASSARIQDSYEQYF.